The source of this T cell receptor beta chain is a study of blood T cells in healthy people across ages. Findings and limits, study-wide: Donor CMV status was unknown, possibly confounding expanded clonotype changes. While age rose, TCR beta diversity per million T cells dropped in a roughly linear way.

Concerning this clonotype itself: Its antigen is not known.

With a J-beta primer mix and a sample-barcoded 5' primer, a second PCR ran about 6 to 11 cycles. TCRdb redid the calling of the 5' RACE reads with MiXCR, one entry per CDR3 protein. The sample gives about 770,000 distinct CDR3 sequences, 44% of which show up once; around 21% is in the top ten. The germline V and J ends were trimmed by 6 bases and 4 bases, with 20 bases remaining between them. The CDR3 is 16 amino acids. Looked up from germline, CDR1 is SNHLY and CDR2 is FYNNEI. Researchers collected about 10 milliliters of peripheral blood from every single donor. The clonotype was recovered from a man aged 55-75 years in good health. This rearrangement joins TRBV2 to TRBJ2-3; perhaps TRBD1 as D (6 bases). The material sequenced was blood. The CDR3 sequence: CASRGANLARSDTQYF. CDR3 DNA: TGTGCCAGCAGGGGGGCCAACTTAGCTCGGTCAGATACGCAGTATTTT. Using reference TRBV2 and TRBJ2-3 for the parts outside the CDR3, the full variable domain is EPEVTQTPSHQVTQMGQEVILRCVPISNHLYFYWYRQILGQKVEFLVSFYNNEISEKSEIFDDQFSVERPDGSNFTLKIRSTKLEDSAMYFCASRGANLARSDTQYFGPGTRLTVL.